The 20 T cell receptor beta chains in this list originate from one sample, sequenced in a study of regulatory and conventional T cells in RAG deficiency. TCRdb's table, derived via immunoSEQ multiplex PCR, lists solely in-frame clones and lacks some. The repertoire has some 9,000 clones, 70% to 90% of them found once; the top ten carry approximately 30%. Another study also made use of these data, one on regulatory T cells. That source notes: Amplification used 52 TRBV primers and 13 TRBJ primers.

The sample consisted of CD8+ T cells sorted from blood. The receptors come from a human donor in good health.

The DNA of the CDR3 is TGTGCCATCAGTGAGTTTGGGACAGGGTCTTCCGAGCAGTACTTC. Protein sequence: CAISEFGTGSSEQYF. This chain joins TRBV10-3 and TRBJ2-7; TRBD1 matches at 9 bases. Germline CDR1 and CDR2: ENHRY and SYGVKD. The CDR3 sequence is 15 residues long. J was trimmed by 6 bases and V by 1 base; bases with no gene match: 7.

The rearrangement uses TRBV7-9 and TRBJ1-2; the D is unclear. The V end lost 0 bases, the J end lost 8 bases, and 16 bases lay between the germline ends. Germline assignment: CDR1 SEHNR and CDR2 FQNEAQ (reference sequence). The CDR3 covers 15 residues. This CDR3 reads CASSLAYSLLGGYTF. CDR3 sequence (DNA): TGTGCCAGCAGCTTAGCGTACAGTTTATTGGGGGGCTACACCTTC.

The chain recombines TRBV7-8 with TRBJ1-6; 7 bases map to TRBD1. Germline assignment: CDR1 SGHVS and CDR2 FQNEAQ. With 4 bases clipped from V and 9 bases from J, the junction kept 15 bases outside the gene matches. The CDR3 runs 17 residues. This CDR3 reads CASSSHDLQGPSSPLHF. The CDR3 DNA sequence: TGTGCCAGCAGCTCCCACGACCTACAGGGGCCCTCTTCACCCCTCCACTTT. Variable domain in full (rest from reference TRBV7-8 and TRBJ1-6): GAGVSQSPRYKVAKRGQDVALRCDPISGHVSLFWYQQALGQGPEFLTYFQNEAQLDKSGLPSDRFFAERPEGSVSTLKIQRTQQEDSAVYLCASSSHDLQGPSSPLHFGNGTRLTVT.

This clone was found a few times. The chain is built from TRBV7-2 and TRBJ2-7; TRBD2 agrees at 10 bases. The CDR3 runs 16 residues. From germline, CDR1 is SGHTA and CDR2 FQGNSA. Unmatched junction bases numbered 11, after V lost 5 bases and J lost 4 bases. The CDR3, as DNA: TGTGCCAGCAGCCTTAGGGAGCGGGAGGGCCAATACGAGCAGTACTTC. Translated, it gives CASSLREREGQYEQYF.

The chain employs TRBV7-8 and TRBJ1-1; maybe TRBD1 (6 bases). V lost 2 bases to trimming and J lost 4 bases, with 8 bases between them. The CDR3 has 13 residues. The germline gives CDR1 SGHVS, CDR2 FQNEAQ. The CDR3 spells CASSLRGATEAFF. The CDR3 DNA sequence: TGTGCCAGCAGCTTAAGGGGGGCCACTGAAGCTTTCTTT.

The chain recombines TRBV5-6 with TRBJ1-1; D is ambiguous. The V end was cut by 1 base, the J end by 4 bases, with 5 bases between. CDR1 is SGHDT, CDR2 YYEEEE, per germline. The CDR3 loop spans 12 amino acids. CDR3 sequence: CASSLLATEAFF. CDR3 nucleotide sequence: TGTGCCAGCAGCTTGCTGGCCACTGAAGCTTTCTTT.

The chain recombines TRBV2 with TRBJ2-1; TRBD2 agrees at 7 bases. J gave up 8 bases and V 4 bases, and 8 bases lay outside the gene matches. This CDR3 has 14 amino acids. Germline V gene lookup returns CDR1 SNHLY and CDR2 FYNNEI. DNA for the CDR3: TGTGCCAGCAGTGTGGGAGGGAGGGCGCATGAGCAGTTCTTC. This translates into CASSVGGRAHEQFF.

The CDR3 DNA reads as TGTGCCAGCAGCTTGGGGGACAGGGCCCACAATGAGCAGTTCTTC. Protein: CASSLGDRAHNEQFF. The V and J genes are TRBV5-6 and TRBJ2-1; 9 positions agree with TRBD1. This CDR3 is built from 15 residues. The trim removed 0 bases at V and 5 bases at J, leaving 3 bases unmatched. Germline-derived CDR1 and CDR2 are SGHDT and YYEEEE. Full variable domain (missing parts from reference TRBV5-6 and TRBJ2-1): DAGVTQSPTHLIKTRGQQVTLRCSPKSGHDTVSWYQQALGQGPQFIFQYYEEEERQRGNFPDRFSGHQFPNYSSELNVNALLLGDSALYLCASSLGDRAHNEQFFGPGTRLTVL.

V and J are TRBV9 and TRBJ2-7, with TRBD1 matching over 9 bases. Germline-derived CDR1 and CDR2 are SGDLS and YYNGEE. The CDR3 is 14 amino acids. V gave up 0 bases and J gave up 8 bases; unmatched junction bases: 6. The CDR3 is CASSVVDRGDQQYF. The CDR3 DNA sequence: TGTGCCAGCAGCGTAGTGGACAGGGGTGACCAGCAGTACTTC.

This clone was counted a few times. This rearrangement joins TRBV7-8 to TRBJ1-1; D gene unclear. Germline V CDR1 and CDR2: SGHVS, FQNEAQ. Deletions cut 2 bases from V and 0 bases from J, with 13 bases between. This CDR3 has 16 residues. The CDR3 region is CASSLNPGRLNTEAFF. CDR3 bases: TGTGCCAGCAGCTTAAACCCAGGCAGACTGAACACTGAAGCTTTCTTT.

Here the CDR3 DNA reads TGTGCCAGCAGCAAAATGCTGGAGGTCCATGGCTACACCTTC. Its translation: CASSKMLEVHGYTF. The chain is built from TRBV21-1 and TRBJ1-2. TRBV21-1 is a pseudogene segment. The CDR3 spans 14 residues.

The rearrangement links TRBV5-6 to TRBJ2-7; the match to TRBD1 covers 7 bases. CDR3 length: 13 amino acids. The J segment lost 2 bases and the V segment lost 3 bases, leaving 2 bases of the junction unmatched. Looked up from germline, CDR1 is SGHDT and CDR2 is YYEEEE. This CDR3 reads CASSWGQTYEQYF. The CDR3 nucleotides read TGTGCCAGCAGCTGGGGACAGACCTACGAGCAGTACTTC.

The V call is TRBV19, the J call TRBJ1-3; D not resolved. Deletions cut 2 bases from V and 4 bases from J, with 15 bases between. CDR1 is LNHDA, CDR2 SQIVND, per germline (reference sequence). The CDR3 runs to 16 residues. The CDR3 DNA reads TGTGCCAGTAGTATATTGGGCAGATCTTCGGGAAACACCATATATTTT. Translation: CASSILGRSSGNTIYF.

The genes are TRBV4-1 and TRBJ2-3, with D perhaps matching TRBD1 or TRBD2 (5 bases each). The germline V gene encodes CDR1 MGHRA and CDR2 YSYEKL. V was clipped by 4 bases and J by 0 bases, with 11 bases between them. The CDR3 runs to 15 residues. The chain's CDR3 is CASSPRDGSTDTQYF. The DNA for the CDR3 is TGCGCCAGCAGCCCACGGGACGGTAGCACAGATACGCAGTATTTT.

The chain is built from TRBV5-6 and TRBJ1-2, with TRBD1 identical over 7 bases. After removal of 4 bases from V and 7 bases from J, the junction contained 13 bases not matched to a gene. Germline loops: CDR1 SGHDT, CDR2 YYEEEE. The CDR3 totals 15 residues. The CDR3, as DNA: TGTGCCAGCAGCCTCAGGGACAGACTAATCGGTGGCTACACCTTC. Translating gives CASSLRDRLIGGYTF. Full variable domain (missing parts from reference TRBV5-6 and TRBJ1-2): DAGVTQSPTHLIKTRGQQVTLRCSPKSGHDTVSWYQQALGQGPQFIFQYYEEEERQRGNFPDRFSGHQFPNYSSELNVNALLLGDSALYLCASSLRDRLIGGYTFGSGTRLTVV.

The genes are TRBV4-2 and TRBJ1-1, with D unclear. The CDR3 length is 15 residues. Trimming left V 0 bases short and J 6 bases short, with 14 bases between. Germline V gene data show CDR1 as LGHNA and CDR2 as YNFKEQ. The CDR3 DNA follows: TGTGCCAGCAGCCAAGATCGGCCACAAGTCGCTGAAGCTTTCTTT. Translating gives CASSQDRPQVAEAFF.

V usage is TRBV7-6 and J usage is TRBJ1-5; D remains ambiguous. Germline CDR1 SGHVS, CDR2 FNYEAQ. Deletions cut 5 bases from V and 4 bases from J, with 18 bases between. The CDR3 consists of 16 residues. CDR3 residues: CASSNDPRQINQPQHF. In nucleotides, the CDR3 is TGTGCCAGCAGCAATGACCCCCGACAAATAAATCAGCCCCAGCATTTT.

V and J are TRBV4-1 and TRBJ1-1; the D gene is possibly TRBD1 (5 bases). CDR1 and CDR2 from the germline V gene are MGHRA and YSYEKL. V lost 2 bases, J lost 1 base, and 8 bases lay in between. CDR3 length equals 14 residues. CDR3 loop: CASSQPGGNTEAFF. CDR3 nucleotide sequence: TGCGCCAGCAGCCAACCTGGGGGGAACACTGAAGCTTTCTTT.

V and J are TRBV27 and TRBJ2-1; 10 bases are a match to TRBD2. J was trimmed by 9 bases and V by 4 bases; bases with no gene match: 9. This CDR3 has 15 residues. Germline V gene data show CDR1 as MNHEY and CDR2 as SMNVEV (reference sequence). CDR3 coding DNA: TGTGCCAGCAGTTCCCCCAGCGGGGGGGCGGGTGAGCAGTTCTTC. This gives the protein CASSSPSGGAGEQFF.

V and J are TRBV7-9 and TRBJ1-4; D uncertain. The CDR3 extends over 16 amino acids. Germline V gives CDR1 SEHNR, CDR2 FQNEAQ (reference sequence). V lost 3 bases to trimming and J lost 0 bases, with 11 bases between them. The CDR3 nucleotides are TGTGCCAGCAGCTTTCCTTCAGACACAACTAATGAAAAACTGTTTTTT. It specifies CASSFPSDTTNEKLFF.